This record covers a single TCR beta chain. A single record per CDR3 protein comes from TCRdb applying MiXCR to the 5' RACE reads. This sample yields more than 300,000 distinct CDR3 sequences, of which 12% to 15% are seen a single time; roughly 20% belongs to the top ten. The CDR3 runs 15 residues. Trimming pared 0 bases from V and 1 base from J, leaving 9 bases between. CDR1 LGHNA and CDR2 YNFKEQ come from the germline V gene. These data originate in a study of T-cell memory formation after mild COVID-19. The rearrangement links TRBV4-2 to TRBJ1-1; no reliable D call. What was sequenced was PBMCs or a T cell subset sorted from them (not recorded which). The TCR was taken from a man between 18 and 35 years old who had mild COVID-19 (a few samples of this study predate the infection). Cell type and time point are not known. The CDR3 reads CASSQDLWGNTEAFF. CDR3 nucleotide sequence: TGTGCCAGCAGCCAAGACCTATGGGGGAACACTGAAGCTTTCTTT.